What follows are 17 T cell receptor beta chains derived from one specimen sequenced in a study of control samples from healthy donors and cancer patients. Profiled with immunoSEQ multiplex PCR; TCRdb holds only in-frame clones, not every one. The data hold approximately 90,000 clones, with approximately 80% observed a single time. Sequencing used blood. These receptors all come from a man aged 25-40 years in good health.

This chain links TRBV25-1 with TRBJ1-6; a possible D gene is TRBD1 (6 bases). Germline assignment: CDR1 MGHDK and CDR2 SYGVNS. The CDR3 totals 14 residues. V lost 2 bases to trimming and J lost 10 bases, with 12 bases between them. CDR3 region: CASSETGGSSPLHF. CDR3 sequence (DNA): TGTGCCAGCAGTGAAACGGGGGGCTCGTCACCCCTCCACTTT.

The rearrangement links TRBV11-1 to TRBJ1-4, with TRBD1 as a possible D gene (5 bases). CDR3 size: 16 residues. Germline V gene data show CDR1 as SGHAT and CDR2 as FQDESV (reference sequence). Trimming stripped 1 base from V and 5 bases from J, with 14 bases between. Here the CDR3 reads CASSLDRLGGNEKLFF. The CDR3 region has the DNA TGTGCCAGCAGCTTAGATCGGCTTGGGGGAAATGAAAAACTGTTTTTT. The full variable domain, with the rest looked up from reference TRBV11-1 and TRBJ1-4, is EAEVAQSPRYKITEKSQAVAFWCDPISGHATLYWYRQILGQGPELLVQFQDESVVDDSQLPKDRFSAERLKGVDSTLKIQPAELGDSAMYLCASSLDRLGGNEKLFFGSGTQLSVL.

This rearrangement joins TRBV19 to TRBJ2-7, with 7 bases identical to TRBD2. The V and J ends lost 3 bases and 1 base, in that order; junction bases with no gene match: 3. The V gene's germline CDR1 is LNHDA and CDR2 SQIVND (reference sequence). CDR3 length: 14 residues. The CDR3 spells CASSIGGGSYEQYF. For the CDR3, the DNA is TGTGCCAGTAGTATCGGCGGGGGTTCCTACGAGCAGTACTTC.

This sequence joins TRBV30 and TRBJ1-6; maybe TRBD1 (6 bases). CDR3 length: 14 residues. V was pared by 3 bases and J by 7 bases, with 13 bases between. Germline loops: CDR1 GTSNPN, CDR2 SVGIG (reference sequence). CDR3 sequence (DNA): TGTGCCTGGAGAAATCAGGGGAGGAATTCACCCCTCCACTTT. Its protein product is CAWRNQGRNSPLHF. The complete variable domain, with remaining parts taken from reference TRBV30 and TRBJ1-6, reads SQTIHQWPATLVQPVGSPLSLECTVEGTSNPNLYWYRQAAGRGLQLLFYSVGIGQISSEVPQNLSASRPQDRQFILSSKKLLLSDSGFYLCAWRNQGRNSPLHFGNGTRLTVT.

V usage is TRBV2 and J usage is TRBJ1-1; D may be TRBD1 (5 bases). The germline CDR1 and CDR2 sequences are SNHLY and FYNNEI. V lost 8 bases and J lost 7, with 11 bases in between. The CDR3 is 11 amino acids. The CDR3 loop reads CASLEGLEAFF. The DNA for the CDR3 is TGTGCCAGCCTGGAGGGACTTGAAGCTTTCTTT. The whole variable domain, filled in from reference TRBV2 and TRBJ1-1, reads EPEVTQTPSHQVTQMGQEVILRCVPISNHLYFYWYRQILGQKVEFLVSFYNNEISEKSEIFDDQFSVERPDGSNFTLKIRSTKLEDSAMYFCASLEGLEAFFGQGTRLTVV.

The gene calls are TRBV20-1 and TRBJ1-5, with D possibly being TRBD1 (5 bases). CDR1 is DFQATT and CDR2 is SNEGSKA in the germline V gene (reference sequence). V dropped 3 bases and J dropped 8 bases, with 14 bases sitting between them. The CDR3 has 13 amino acids. As DNA, the CDR3 is TGCAGTGCTAGTTACGGCAGGGAAGAGCCCCAGCATTTT. It yields the protein CSASYGREEPQHF.

This chain connects TRBV29-1 to TRBJ2-1, with TRBD1 as a possible D gene (6 bases). The CDR3 loop spans 14 amino acids. Germline V gives CDR1 SQVTM, CDR2 ANQGSEA. Trimming cost V 6 bases and J 0 bases, with 12 bases left between them. CDR3 sequence (DNA): TGCAGCGTCCGAGACAGGCCCTCCTACAATGAGCAGTTCTTC. It codes for CSVRDRPSYNEQFF.

This chain uses TRBV5-6 with TRBJ1-4, with D unclear. V was clipped by 2 bases and J by 4 bases, with 9 bases between them. Germline loops: CDR1 SGHDT, CDR2 YYEEEE. This CDR3 has 14 amino acids. The CDR3 sequence is CASSFRGFNEKLFF. CDR3 DNA: TGTGCCAGCAGCTTCAGAGGGTTTAATGAAAAACTGTTTTTT.

The DNA for the CDR3 is TGTGCCAGCAGTGAAGCAGGGGCCTACGAAAAACTGTTTTTT. Its protein is CASSEAGAYEKLFF. V usage is TRBV25-1 and J usage is TRBJ1-4, with D possibly matching TRBD1 (6 bases). The CDR3 sequence is 14 residues long. V lost 2 bases to trimming and J lost 8 bases, with 12 bases between them. Looked up from germline, CDR1 is MGHDK and CDR2 is SYGVNS.

This chain joins TRBV7-3 and TRBJ2-7, with 8 bases lining up with TRBD1. The CDR3 is made up of 15 amino acids. Germline trimming cut 5 bases from V and 2 bases from J; bases unmatched to any gene: 8. Germline V gives CDR1 SGHTA, CDR2 FQGTGA. The CDR3 region is CASSITGTGAYEQYF. The DNA for the CDR3 is TGTGCCAGCAGCATTACCGGGACAGGCGCCTACGAGCAGTACTTC.

The chain joins TRBV2 to TRBJ1-6; TRBD1 might be the D (5 bases). This CDR3 has 15 amino acids. The germline V and J ends were trimmed by 5 bases and 2 bases, with 10 bases remaining between them. In germline, CDR1 is SNHLY, CDR2 FYNNEI. CDR3 sequence (DNA): TGTGCCAGCAGTATTCGGGGGACCTATAATTCACCCCTCCACTTT. The encoded protein is CASSIRGTYNSPLHF.

The rearrangement joins TRBV6-6 to TRBJ1-1; D not resolved. Trimming cost V 2 bases and J 5 bases, with 9 bases left between them. Germline CDR1 reads MNHNY; CDR2 reads SVGAGI (reference sequence). This CDR3 is 13 amino acids long. The CDR3 DNA reads TGTGCCAGCAGTTACATTTCAGGAACTGAAGCTTTCTTT. Its translation: CASSYISGTEAFF.

V is TRBV14 and J is TRBJ2-1, with D tentatively TRBD2 (5 bases). The V gene's germline CDR1 is SGHDN and CDR2 FVKESK. V lost 3 bases, J lost 1 base, and 16 bases lay in between. This CDR3 comprises 17 residues. CDR3 coding DNA: TGTGCCAGCAGCCACCGCCGCGCAGGACTTTCCTACAATGAGCAGTTCTTC. It translates to CASSHRRAGLSYNEQFF.

The chain recombines TRBV4-2 with TRBJ2-2, with D tentatively TRBD2 (5 bases). Germline CDR1 and CDR2: LGHNA and YNFKEQ. This CDR3 is 14 amino acids long. V gave up 1 base and J gave up 5 bases, with 8 bases separating them. The CDR3 here is CASSQGGYTGELFF. For the CDR3, the DNA is TGTGCCAGCAGCCAAGGAGGGTATACCGGGGAGCTGTTTTTT.

V and J are TRBV9 and TRBJ2-7; 8 positions match TRBD2. V trimming: 1 base; J trimming: 0 bases; junction bases outside the gene matches: 6. Germline V lookup: CDR1 SGDLS, CDR2 YYNGEE. CDR3 length: 16 amino acids. The CDR3 is CASSVTGREDSYEQYF. DNA of the CDR3: TGTGCCAGCAGCGTAACAGGGCGGGAGGACTCCTACGAGCAGTACTTC.

The DNA for the CDR3 is TGTGCCAGCAGCTTGGGGGGAGGCTACTATGGCTACACCTTC. Amino acids: CASSLGGGYYGYTF. J is TRBJ1-2 and V is TRBV7-8, with a weak D call TRBD1 (5 bases). Trimming took off 3 bases at V and 3 bases at J, with 11 bases between the two ends. CDR3 size: 14 residues. The germline CDR1 and CDR2 sequences are SGHVS and FQNEAQ. Together with reference TRBV7-8 and TRBJ1-2, the CDR3 gives the full variable domain: GAGVSQSPRYKVAKRGQDVALRCDPISGHVSLFWYQQALGQGPEFLTYFQNEAQLDKSGLPSDRFFAERPEGSVSTLKIQRTQQEDSAVYLCASSLGGGYYGYTFGSGTRLTVV.

This chain joins TRBV7-9 and TRBJ1-1; 8 bases line up with TRBD1. The CDR3 has 15 residues. In germline, CDR1 is SEHNR, CDR2 FQNEAQ (reference sequence). The ends lost 5 bases at V and 1 base at J; junction bases unmatched: 6. The CDR3 DNA is TGTGCCAGCAGCCGAGCCGGGACAGGGAACACTGAAGCTTTCTTT. Its protein is CASSRAGTGNTEAFF.